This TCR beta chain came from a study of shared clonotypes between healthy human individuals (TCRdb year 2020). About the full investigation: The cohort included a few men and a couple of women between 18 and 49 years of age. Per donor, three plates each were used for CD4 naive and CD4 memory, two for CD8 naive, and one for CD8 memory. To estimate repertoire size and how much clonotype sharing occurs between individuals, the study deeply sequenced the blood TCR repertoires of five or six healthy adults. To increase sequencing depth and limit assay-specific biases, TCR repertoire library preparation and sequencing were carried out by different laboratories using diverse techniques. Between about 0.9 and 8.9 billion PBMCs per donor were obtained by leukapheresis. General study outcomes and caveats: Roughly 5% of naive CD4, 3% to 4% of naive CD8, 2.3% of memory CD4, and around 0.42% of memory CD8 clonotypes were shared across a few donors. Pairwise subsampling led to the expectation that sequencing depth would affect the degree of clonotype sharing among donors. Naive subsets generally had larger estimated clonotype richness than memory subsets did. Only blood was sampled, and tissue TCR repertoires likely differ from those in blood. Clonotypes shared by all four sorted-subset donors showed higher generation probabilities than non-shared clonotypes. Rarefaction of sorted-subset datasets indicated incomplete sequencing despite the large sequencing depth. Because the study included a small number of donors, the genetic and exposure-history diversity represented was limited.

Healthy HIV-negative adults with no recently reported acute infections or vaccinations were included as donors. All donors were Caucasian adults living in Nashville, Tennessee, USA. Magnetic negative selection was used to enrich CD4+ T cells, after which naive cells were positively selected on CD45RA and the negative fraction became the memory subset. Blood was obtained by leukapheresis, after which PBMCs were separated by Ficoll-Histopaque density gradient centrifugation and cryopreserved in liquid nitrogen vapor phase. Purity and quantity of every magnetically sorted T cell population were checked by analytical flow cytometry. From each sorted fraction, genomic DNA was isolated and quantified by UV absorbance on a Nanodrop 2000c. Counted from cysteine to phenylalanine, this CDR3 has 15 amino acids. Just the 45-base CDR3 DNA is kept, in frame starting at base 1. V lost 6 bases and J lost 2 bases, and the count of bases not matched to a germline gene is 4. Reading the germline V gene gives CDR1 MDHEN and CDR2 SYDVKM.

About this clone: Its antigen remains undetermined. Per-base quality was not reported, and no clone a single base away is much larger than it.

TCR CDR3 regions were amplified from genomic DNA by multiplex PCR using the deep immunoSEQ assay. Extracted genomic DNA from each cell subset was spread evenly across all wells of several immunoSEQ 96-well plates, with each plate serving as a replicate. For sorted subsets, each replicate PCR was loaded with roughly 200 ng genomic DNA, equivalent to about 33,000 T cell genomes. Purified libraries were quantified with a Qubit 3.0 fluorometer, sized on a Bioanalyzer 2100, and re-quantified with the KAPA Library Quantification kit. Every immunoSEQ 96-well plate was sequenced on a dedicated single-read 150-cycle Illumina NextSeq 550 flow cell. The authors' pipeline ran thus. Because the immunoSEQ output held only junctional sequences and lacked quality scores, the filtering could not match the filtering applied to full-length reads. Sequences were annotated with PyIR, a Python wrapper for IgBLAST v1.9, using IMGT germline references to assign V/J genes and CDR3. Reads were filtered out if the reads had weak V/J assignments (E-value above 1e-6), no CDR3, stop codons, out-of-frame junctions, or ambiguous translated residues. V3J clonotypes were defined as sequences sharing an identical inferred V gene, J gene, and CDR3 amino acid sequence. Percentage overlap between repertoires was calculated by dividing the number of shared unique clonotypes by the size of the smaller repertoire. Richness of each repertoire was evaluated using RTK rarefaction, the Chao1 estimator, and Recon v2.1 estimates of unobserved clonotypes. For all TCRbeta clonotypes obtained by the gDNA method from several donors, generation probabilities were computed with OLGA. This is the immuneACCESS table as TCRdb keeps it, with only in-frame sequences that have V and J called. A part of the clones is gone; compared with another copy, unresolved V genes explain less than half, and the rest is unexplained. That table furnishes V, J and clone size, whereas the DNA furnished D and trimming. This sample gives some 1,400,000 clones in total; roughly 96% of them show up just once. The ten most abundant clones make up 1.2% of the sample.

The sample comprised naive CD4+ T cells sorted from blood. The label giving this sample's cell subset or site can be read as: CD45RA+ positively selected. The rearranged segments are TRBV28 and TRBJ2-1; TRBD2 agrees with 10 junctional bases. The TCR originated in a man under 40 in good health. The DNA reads TGTGCCAGCAGAAAGAGCGGGAGGGCCTACAATGAGCAGTTCTTC. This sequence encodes CASRKSGRAYNEQFF.